The 29 T cell receptor beta chains reported below all come from one sample, sequenced in a study of T cells in Graves' hyperthyroidism and ophthalmopathy. There were TCR beta CDR3 regions amplified from RNA transcripts. With the HTBI primer set, the TCR CDR3 went through a first round of RT-PCR. TCRdb reprocessed the multiplex PCR reads via MiXCR and lists one record per CDR3 protein. The sample comprises under 650,000 distinct CDR3 sequences, about 17% of which are singletons, and about 3.8% rests with the top ten. Sequencing was carried out using blood. The receptors originated from a woman aged 25 to 39 with Graves' hyperthyroidism.

The chain couples TRBV4-1 to TRBJ2-6, with D possibly being TRBD2 (5 bases). The CDR3 has 16 amino acids. In germline, CDR1 is MGHRA, CDR2 YSYEKL. V was cut by 4 bases and J by 0 bases, with 10 bases left in between. The CDR3 coding sequence is TGCGCCAGCAGCCCCAGCGAGGGCTCTGGGGCCAACGTCCTGACTTTC. It specifies CASSPSEGSGANVLTF.

The V and J genes are TRBV10-3 and TRBJ1-1, with TRBD1 matching 7 bases. The CDR3 consists of 18 residues. V trimming: 0 bases; J trimming: 1 base; junction bases outside the gene matches: 11. The germline gives CDR1 ENHRY, CDR2 SYGVKD. The CDR3 protein is CAISESIVEGATNTEAFF. The CDR3 region has the DNA TGTGCCATCAGTGAGTCAATCGTGGAGGGGGCAACGAACACTGAAGCTTTCTTT.

This clonotype was found many times. The chain couples TRBV6-2 or TRBV6-3 to TRBJ2-7, with D uncertain. Looked up from germline, CDR1 is MNHEY and CDR2 is SVGEGT. V lost 2 bases and J lost 2, with 7 bases in between. The CDR3 is made up of 13 amino acids. As DNA, the CDR3 is TGTGCCAGCAGTTACGGCGGAACCTACGAGCAGTACTTC. Encoded protein: CASSYGGTYEQYF.

In regard to this clonotype: A single base separates this from a much larger clone, so it may be a read error. The gene calls are TRBV5-1 and TRBJ2-2; a weak D match, TRBD1 (6 bases). CDR1 is SGHRS, CDR2 YFSETQ, per germline. This CDR3 comprises 15 residues. The V end lost 0 bases, the J end lost 6 bases, and 12 bases lay between the germline ends. The CDR3 nucleotides read TGCGCCAGCAGCTTGGAGAGGTCAGGGGCCGGGGAGCTGTTTTTT. This translates into CASSLERSGAGELFF.

The sample holds many counts of this clonotype. The chain couples TRBV4-1 to TRBJ1-1; D remains unclear. The ends were cut back, 1 base at V and 7 bases at J, with 10 bases in the middle. Germline CDR1 and CDR2: MGHRA and YSYEKL. There are 13 residues in the CDR3. CDR3 region: CASSQGGSREAFF. The CDR3 coding sequence is TGCGCCAGCAGCCAAGGTGGCAGCCGTGAAGCTTTCTTT.

In the case of this clonotype: A much larger clone sits a single nucleotide away, making a read error possible. DNA for the CDR3: TGTGCCAGCAGTTTATATCAGAGCCGGGGCCACACCTTC. It codes for CASSLYQSRGHTF. The chain is built from TRBV28 and TRBJ1-2; a possible D gene is TRBD1 (5 bases). This CDR3 is built from 13 residues. Germline values: CDR1 MDHEN, CDR2 SYDVKM. Trimming removed 1 base at V and 12 bases at J, with 15 bases between.

There are many counts of this clonotype. The rearrangement links TRBV14 to TRBJ2-1, with TRBD2 matching over 12 bases. Germline trimming cut 4 bases from V and 8 bases from J; bases unmatched to any gene: 9. The CDR3 totals 16 residues. Germline CDR1 and CDR2: SGHDN and FVKESK. The CDR3 loop reads CASSRFSGTSGHEQFF. CDR3 coding DNA: TGTGCCAGCAGCCGATTCTCCGGGACTAGCGGGCATGAGCAGTTCTTC. Full variable domain (rest looked up from reference TRBV14 and TRBJ2-1): EAGVTQFPSHSVIEKGQTVTLRCDPISGHDNLYWYRRVMGKEIKFLLHFVKESKQDESGMPNNRFLAERTGGTYSTLKVQPAELEDSGVYFCASSRFSGTSGHEQFFGPGTRLTVL.

The rearrangement uses TRBV7-9 and TRBJ2-7; D is unresolved. Trimming removed 5 bases at V and 0 bases at J, with 11 bases between. The CDR3 loop spans 14 amino acids. In germline, CDR1 is SEHNR, CDR2 FQNEAQ (reference sequence). For the CDR3, the DNA is TGTGCCAGCAGCCATCTCCAGGACTCCTACGAGCAGTACTTC. Amino acids: CASSHLQDSYEQYF.

This clonotype was seen ten or more times. V usage is TRBV20-1 and J usage is TRBJ2-3; a weak D match, TRBD1 (5 bases). The CDR3 totals 13 residues. Deletions cut 6 bases from V and 0 bases from J, with 10 bases between. Germline V CDR1 and CDR2: DFQATT, SNEGSKA (reference sequence). The DNA of the CDR3 is TGCAGTGCCAGGGCTACTAGCACAGATACGCAGTATTTT. Protein: CSARATSTDTQYF.

The chain joins TRBV7-2 to TRBJ2-1; 10 nucleotides agree with TRBD2. In germline, CDR1 is SGHTA, CDR2 FQGNSA. Trimming took 5 bases from V and 2 from J; bases not matched to a gene: 6. The CDR3 covers 16 residues. CDR3 amino acids: CASSVNGLAAYNEQFF. Here the CDR3 DNA reads TGTGCCAGCAGCGTTAATGGACTAGCGGCCTACAATGAGCAGTTCTTC. Based on the CDR3 plus reference TRBV7-2 and TRBJ2-1, the full variable domain is GAGVSQSPSNKVTEKGKDVELRCDPISGHTALYWYRQSLGQGLEFLIYFQGNSAPDKSGLPSDRFSAERTGGSVSTLTIQRTQQEDSAVYLCASSVNGLAAYNEQFFGPGTRLTVL.

This clonotype has at least ten counts. The chain is built from TRBV12-3 or TRBV12-4 and TRBJ1-1; no firm D call. The CDR3 consists of 13 residues. V lost 3 bases to trimming and J lost 1 base, with 6 bases between them. The chain's CDR3 is CASSFQQNTEAFF. In DNA form, the CDR3 reads TGTGCCAGCAGTTTTCAGCAGAACACTGAAGCTTTCTTT.

This clonotype showed up just a few times. V and J are TRBV20-1 and TRBJ2-7; TRBD2 might be the D (5 bases). The CDR3 runs 15 residues. Germline V CDR1 and CDR2: DFQATT, SNEGSKA (reference sequence). The germline V and J ends were trimmed by 1 base and 3 bases, with 16 bases remaining between them. The CDR3 nucleotides read TGCAGTGCTAGAGTCCCCGCGCGGGCAAGCTACGAGCAGTACTTC. This codes for CSARVPARASYEQYF.

The rearrangement links TRBV12-3 or TRBV12-4 to TRBJ1-5; D remains unclear. This CDR3 comprises 15 residues. V gave up 5 bases and J gave up 5 bases, with 16 bases separating them. The CDR3 coding sequence is TGTGCCAGCAGTGTGGGTTTCAAAGGTCATCAGCCCCAGCATTTT. It codes for CASSVGFKGHQPQHF.

This sequence joins TRBV20-1 and TRBJ2-7, with D perhaps TRBD2 (6 bases). Germline V gives CDR1 DFQATT, CDR2 SNEGSKA (reference sequence). V was shortened by 0 bases and J by 0 bases, with 15 bases between the two germline ends. This CDR3 spans 16 amino acids. CDR3 coding DNA: TGCAGTGCTAGAGATACTAGCCGTGCTAGCTCCTACGAGCAGTACTTC. Its translation is CSARDTSRASSYEQYF.

This clonotype was counted many times. The chain combines TRBV5-6 with TRBJ2-5; weak D call: TRBD2 (6 bases). V lost 0 bases to trimming and J lost 4 bases, with 10 bases between them. There are 14 residues in the CDR3. Per germline, CDR1 SGHDT and CDR2 YYEEEE. The CDR3 protein is CASSLGWRGETQYF. The CDR3 nucleotides are TGTGCCAGCAGCTTGGGGTGGCGGGGAGAGACCCAGTACTTC. The complete variable domain, with remaining parts taken from reference TRBV5-6 and TRBJ2-5, reads DAGVTQSPTHLIKTRGQQVTLRCSPKSGHDTVSWYQQALGQGPQFIFQYYEEEERQRGNFPDRFSGHQFPNYSSELNVNALLLGDSALYLCASSLGWRGETQYFGPGTRLLVL.

This clonotype was seen repeatedly, ten times or more. This chain connects TRBV7-2 to TRBJ2-3; D uncertain. V lost 9 bases, J lost 8 bases, and 18 bases lay in between. CDR1 and CDR2 (germline): SGHTA, FQGNSA. The CDR3 sequence is 13 residues long. This CDR3 reads CASSGFGSVTQYF. Written as DNA, the CDR3 is TGTGCCAGTTCGGGTTTTGGTTCAGTTACGCAGTATTTT.

The rearrangement joins TRBV13 to TRBJ2-4; unclear D gene. Between the trimmed V and J ends, which lost 0 bases and 10 bases, there was a span of 7 bases. Germline loops: CDR1 PRHDT, CDR2 FYEKMQ (reference sequence). The CDR3 is 12 amino acids. CDR3 DNA: TGTGCCAGCAGCTTAGGCCGTTCTATTCAGTACTTC. This sequence encodes CASSLGRSIQYF. Combining the CDR3 with reference TRBV13 and TRBJ2-4 gives the whole variable domain AAGVIQSPRHLIKEKRETATLKCYPIPRHDTVYWYQQGPGQDPQFLISFYEKMQSDKGSIPDRFSAQQFSDYHSELNMSSLELGDSALYFCASSLGRSIQYFGAGTRLSVL.

This clonotype occurred many times. The CDR3 bases are TGTGCCAGCAGTTTAGTTTTGGGAGGGCCGAATGAGCAGTTCTTC. Protein: CASSLVLGGPNEQFF. This chain joins TRBV12-3 or TRBV12-4 and TRBJ2-1; 7 positions agree with TRBD2. CDR3 length: 15 amino acids. J lost 7 bases, V lost 1 base, and 7 bases had no gene match.

The V call is TRBV5-4, the J call TRBJ1-4; TRBD1 matches 7 bases. This CDR3 has 14 amino acids. From germline, CDR1 is SGHNT and CDR2 YYREEE (reference sequence). V lost 4 bases, J lost 7 bases, and 7 bases stayed unmatched. CDR3 sequence: CASSPGGLSEKLFF. CDR3 sequence (DNA): TGTGCCAGCAGCCCAGGGGGTTTAAGTGAAAAACTGTTTTTT.

This clonotype occurred many times. The V gene is TRBV6-5, the J gene TRBJ1-2; TRBD1 aligns across 8 bases. The CDR3 loop spans 14 amino acids. Germline trimming cut 6 bases from V and 5 bases from J; bases unmatched to any gene: 8. The germline V gene has CDR1 MNHEY and CDR2 SVGAGI. DNA of the CDR3: TGTGCCAGCAGAATGGAGGACAGGGAGTATGGCTACACCTTC. As protein: CASRMEDREYGYTF.

This clonotype was detected ten times or more. This chain joins TRBV28 and TRBJ1-4; D gene unclear. The CDR3 contains 12 residues. V was clipped by 2 bases and J by 7 bases, with 5 bases between them. Germline CDR1 and CDR2: MDHEN and SYDVKM. DNA of the CDR3: TGTGCCAGCAGTTTACCGGCTGAAAAACTGTTTTTT. Its protein is CASSLPAEKLFF.

The chain joins TRBV29-1 to TRBJ1-2; D is possibly TRBD1 (5 bases). In germline, CDR1 is SQVTM, CDR2 ANQGSEA. Trimming stripped 0 bases from V and 2 bases from J, with 10 bases between. CDR3 size: 14 residues. As DNA, the CDR3 is TGCAGCGTTGAAGATTCCTCAGGGAACTATGGCTACACCTTC. As protein: CSVEDSSGNYGYTF. Full variable domain (remainder filled in from reference TRBV29-1 and TRBJ1-2): SAVISQKPSRDICQRGTSLTIQCQVDSQVTMMFWYRQQPGQSLTLIATANQGSEATYESGFVIDKFPISRPNLTFSTLTVSNMSPEDSSIYLCSVEDSSGNYGYTFGSGTRLTVV.

This clonotype was detected many times. The chain has TRBV2 and TRBJ1-1, with TRBD1 identical over 10 bases. Germline CDR1 reads SNHLY; CDR2 reads FYNNEI. The CDR3 loop spans 13 amino acids. Losses at the gene ends were 6 bases for V and 5 bases for J; bases not matched to a gene: 3. The CDR3 region is CASRKDRGTEAFF. CDR3 DNA sequence: TGTGCCAGCAGAAAGGACAGGGGGACTGAAGCTTTCTTT.

Concerning this clonotype: A much more abundant neighbour one base away suggests this may be a read error. The CDR3 does not close with the conserved phenylalanine or tryptophan, likely indicating a read error. The chain links TRBV9 to TRBJ2-5; 7 bases line up with TRBD2. The germline V gene encodes CDR1 SGDLS and CDR2 YYNGEE. The CDR3 runs 15 residues. V gave up 4 bases and J gave up 2 bases; unmatched junction bases: 8. CDR3 DNA sequence: TGTGCCAGCAGCCCCGGCGGGGGTCTTCAAGAGACCCAGTACCTC. Translating it yields CASSPGGGLQETQYL.

The gene calls are TRBV18 and TRBJ1-3; D possibly corresponds to TRBD1 (6 bases). This CDR3 is 16 amino acids long. Trimming left V 3 bases short and J 2 bases short, with 14 bases between. Per germline, CDR1 KGHSH and CDR2 LQKENI. The CDR3 DNA reads as TGTGCCAGCTCACCGGGCGGGACACTGACTGGAAACACCATATATTTT. Its translation: CASSPGGTLTGNTIYF.

This clonotype was seen more than once but under ten times. The chain joins TRBV2 to TRBJ1-2, with 7 positions matching TRBD1. Trimming cost V 3 bases and J 8 bases; bases outside gene matches: 9. The V gene's germline CDR1 is SNHLY and CDR2 FYNNEI. The CDR3 sequence is 14 residues long. The CDR3 nucleotides are TGTGCCAGCAGTGAGGAGGGGGCTGGAGGGGGCTACACCTTC. It specifies CASSEEGAGGGYTF.

This clonotype was observed many times. V and J are TRBV12-3 or TRBV12-4 and TRBJ2-1; the match to TRBD2 covers 11 bases. This CDR3 has 14 amino acids. The V and J ends lost 6 bases and 4 bases, in that order; junction bases with no gene match: 2. The CDR3, as DNA: TGTGCCAGCAGCCGGACTAGCGGGTACAATGAGCAGTTCTTC. Translating gives CASSRTSGYNEQFF.

For this clonotype: A much bigger clone sits one base away, suggesting this may be a read error. This sequence joins TRBV4-3 and TRBJ2-5, with 7 bases identical to TRBD2. V was pared by 2 bases and J by 3 bases, with 6 bases of the junction left unmatched. The V gene's germline CDR1 is LGHNA and CDR2 YSLEER. CDR3 length: 15 amino acids. This CDR3 is CASSQYLAGEETQYF. The CDR3 DNA follows: TGCGCCAGCAGCCAATATCTTGCGGGGGAAGAGACCCAGTACTTC.

The chain is built from TRBV5-5 and TRBJ1-5; D unresolved. Germline CDR1 reads SGHKS; CDR2 reads YYEKEE (reference sequence). V lost 4 bases, J lost 0 bases, and 20 bases lay in between. This CDR3 has 18 residues. CDR3 nucleotide sequence: TGTGCCAGCAGCCAGTTCCCTCGGACGGGAAGTAGCAATCAGCCCCAGCATTTT. It translates to CASSQFPRTGSSNQPQHF.